This TCR beta chain was observed in a study of blood T cells in healthy people across ages. Germline V CDR1 and CDR2: DFQATT, SNEGSKA (reference sequence). V lost 1 base to trimming and J lost 5 bases; unmatched junction nucleotides: 3. The CDR3 spans 13 residues. Alongside a J-beta primer mix, a sample-barcoded 5' primer served in a second PCR lasting roughly 6 to 12 cycles. MiXCR, applied by TCRdb to the 5' RACE reads, yields one record per CDR3 protein. The profile covers around 1,800,000 distinct CDR3 sequences, with approximately 39% appearing a single time and 20% to 25% taken by the ten largest.

The chain links TRBV20-1 to TRBJ2-5; 8 nucleotides agree with TRBD2. This TCR came from a human donor in good health. Input material: blood. The CDR3 region has the DNA TGCAGTGCTAGAGTACTAGCGGCGGAGACCCAGTACTTC. It specifies CSARVLAAETQYF.